What follows are 18 T cell receptor beta chains derived from one specimen sequenced in a study of post-analysis software for immune sequencing data. cDNA libraries for TCR beta contained unique molecular identifiers. One entry per CDR3 protein results from TCRdb running MiXCR on the PCR reads. The sample has more than 450,000 distinct CDR3 sequences; approximately 34% are singletons. Overall study findings and caveats: Elevated frequency relative to controls characterized 4 or 5 TRBV segments in patients, TRBV5-6, TRBV5-1 and TRBV20-1 among them.

Their cognate antigens are unknown. Sequences were obtained from blood. All receptors derive from a girl between 2 and 17 years old with multiple sclerosis.

V is TRBV7-9 and J is TRBJ2-1, with 11 bases aligning to TRBD2. Trimming removed 5 bases from V and 4 bases from J; junction bases left unmatched: 4. CDR3 length equals 15 residues. CDR1 and CDR2 from the germline V gene are SEHNR and FQNEAQ (reference sequence). The CDR3 loop is CASSTLAGVYNEQFF. In DNA, the CDR3 is TGTGCCAGCAGCACACTAGCGGGGGTTTACAATGAGCAGTTCTTC.

This clonotype was detected once. The chain couples TRBV20-1 to TRBJ2-7, with D tentatively TRBD1 (5 bases). CDR3 length: 15 residues. Trimming removed 4 bases at V and 1 base at J, with 17 bases between. The germline gives CDR1 DFQATT, CDR2 SNEGSKA (reference sequence). The CDR3 DNA follows: TGCAGTGCTAAGGCCGACAGCTCATTTTCCTACGAGCAGTACTTC. This sequence encodes CSAKADSSFSYEQYF.

This clonotype was seen only a few times. V usage is TRBV4-1 and J usage is TRBJ2-3, with 8 bases aligning to TRBD2. The V and J ends lost 1 base and 0 bases, in that order; junction bases with no gene match: 3. The length of the CDR3 is 16 residues. Germline V gene sequence: CDR1 MGHRA, CDR2 YSYEKL. Written as DNA, the CDR3 is TGCGCCAGCAGCCAAGGCGGGACTAGAAGCACAGATACGCAGTATTTT. Amino acids: CASSQGGTRSTDTQYF.

The chain employs TRBV12-3 or TRBV12-4 and TRBJ2-2; 11 bases align to TRBD2. J gave up 1 base and V 5 bases, and 6 bases lay outside the gene matches. The CDR3 runs to 17 residues. As DNA, the CDR3 is TGTGCCAGCAGTCCCGGAACTAGCGGGGGGAACACCGGGGAGCTGTTTTTT. Protein product: CASSPGTSGGNTGELFF.

This clonotype was counted a single time. This rearrangement joins TRBV5-1 to TRBJ2-7, with no clear D. The CDR3 runs to 15 residues. Germline loops: CDR1 SGHRS, CDR2 YFSETQ. The V gene lost 0 bases and the J gene lost 5 bases, with 15 bases spanning the gap. The CDR3 sequence is CASSLEGHPMDEQYF. CDR3 bases: TGCGCCAGCAGCTTGGAAGGGCACCCTATGGACGAGCAGTACTTC. Supplemented by reference TRBV5-1 and TRBJ2-7, the full variable domain reads KAGVTQTPRYLIKTRGQQVTLSCSPISGHRSVSWYQQTPGQGLQFLFEYFSETQRNKGNFPGRFSGRQFSNSRSEMNVSTLELGDSALYLCASSLEGHPMDEQYFGPGTRLTVT.

This clonotype was detected many times. The V gene is TRBV12-3 or TRBV12-4, the J gene TRBJ2-1, with TRBD2 identical over 8 bases. The CDR3 runs to 16 residues. Trimming at V came to 0 bases and at J to 8 bases, leaving 9 bases not matched to a gene. The CDR3 region has the DNA TGTGCCAGCAGTTTAGCGCCGGGGGGGCTGGAATATGAGCAGTTCTTC. Translating gives CASSLAPGGLEYEQFF.

The rearrangement uses TRBV5-1 and TRBJ2-2; 8 bases align to TRBD1. This CDR3 region has 17 residues. Trimming cost V 1 base and J 1 base; bases outside gene matches: 6. CDR1 is SGHRS, CDR2 YFSETQ, per germline. CDR3 loop: CASSLLRQGKNTGELFF. CDR3 coding DNA: TGCGCCAGCAGCTTGTTGAGACAGGGGAAGAACACCGGGGAGCTGTTTTTT.

This clonotype has more than one count but fewer than ten. The rearrangement links TRBV6-5 to TRBJ2-2; D is unresolved. The CDR3 is 13 residues long. Germline V gives CDR1 MNHEY, CDR2 SVGAGI. The V gene lost 6 bases and the J gene lost 6 bases, with 11 bases spanning the gap. The CDR3 nucleotides read TGTGCCAGCAGCGGCGCTTATTCCGGGGAGCTGTTTTTT. It is translated as CASSGAYSGELFF.

Only a few counts were recorded for this clonotype. The chain uses TRBV12-3 or TRBV12-4 and TRBJ2-5, with a weak D call TRBD1 (5 bases). This CDR3 is 14 amino acids long. Trimming took 2 bases from V and 2 from J, leaving 9 bases between them. The chain's CDR3 is CASSLIDRQETQYF. In nucleotides, the CDR3 is TGTGCCAGCAGTTTAATCGACAGACAAGAGACCCAGTACTTC.

CDR3 amino acids: CASIGDGLTYEQYF. The CDR3 DNA reads TGTGCCAGCATTGGAGACGGACTCACCTACGAGCAGTACTTC. The chain carries TRBV2 and TRBJ2-7, with D tentatively TRBD2 (5 bases). Trimming stripped 7 bases from V and 2 bases from J, with 15 bases between. This CDR3 has 14 residues. CDR1 and CDR2 (germline): SNHLY, FYNNEI.

This clonotype has more than one count but fewer than ten. This chain joins TRBV28 and TRBJ1-5; possibly TRBD1 for D (5 bases). V was pared by 10 bases and J by 4 bases, with 20 bases between. This CDR3 spans 15 amino acids. Germline V CDR1 and CDR2: MDHEN, SYDVKM. The CDR3 spells CATLWNQGLNQPQHF. The CDR3, as DNA: TGTGCCACCCTATGGAACCAGGGCCTAAATCAGCCCCAGCATTTT.

The chain has TRBV5-1 and TRBJ1-2, with 7 bases lining up with TRBD1. The J segment lost 2 bases and the V segment lost 1 base, leaving 5 bases of the junction unmatched. CDR3 length equals 15 residues. Germline CDR1 reads SGHRS; CDR2 reads YFSETQ. In DNA form, the CDR3 reads TGCGCCAGCAGCTTGACAGGGGTTCCAAACTATGGCTACACCTTC. It is translated as CASSLTGVPNYGYTF.

The chain recombines TRBV10-1 with TRBJ1-2; D possibly corresponds to TRBD1 (6 bases). V was cut by 8 bases and J by 6 bases, with 16 bases left in between. Germline V gives CDR1 WNHNN, CDR2 SYGVQD (reference sequence). This CDR3 contains 13 residues. The CDR3 here is CASSTGGKDGYTF. DNA of the CDR3: TGCGCCAGCTCGACAGGAGGGAAGGATGGCTACACCTTC.

J is TRBJ2-7 and V is TRBV5-4; D is tentatively TRBD1 or TRBD2 (6 bases each). The V gene's germline CDR1 is SGHNT and CDR2 YYREEE (reference sequence). Trimming shortened V by 4 bases and J by 0 bases, and 20 bases separated the two germline ends. This CDR3 spans 17 amino acids. This CDR3 reads CASSPSLLGGLSYEQYF. CDR3 in DNA: TGTGCCAGCAGCCCCAGTCTACTGGGGGGCCTCTCCTACGAGCAGTACTTC.

The table lists this clonotype with a few counts. CDR3 in amino acids: CASRRRADTQYF. Written as DNA, the CDR3 is TGTGCCAGCAGGAGGAGGGCGGATACGCAGTATTTT. The chain couples TRBV2 to TRBJ2-3, with a tentative D call TRBD2 (6 bases). Germline V gives CDR1 SNHLY, CDR2 FYNNEI. The CDR3 extends over 12 amino acids. Trimming cost V 6 bases and J 6 bases, with 10 bases left between them.

The chain joins TRBV4-1 to TRBJ1-1; TRBD1 matches at 10 bases. There are 16 residues in the CDR3. V dropped 2 bases and J dropped 5; count of bases not matched to a gene: 8. Germline CDR1 and CDR2: MGHRA and YSYEKL. This CDR3 reads CASSQQPGQGTTEAFF. CDR3 in DNA: TGCGCCAGCAGCCAACAACCGGGACAGGGGACAACTGAAGCTTTCTTT.

This chain links TRBV9 with TRBJ2-7; 8 bases align to TRBD2. V was clipped by 3 bases and J by 4 bases; unmatched bases: 6. This CDR3 is built from 14 residues. Germline loops: CDR1 SGDLS, CDR2 YYNGEE. CDR3 sequence reads: CASSAAAGDYEQYF. In DNA, the CDR3 is TGTGCCAGCAGCGCGGCAGCGGGGGATTACGAGCAGTACTTC.

V is TRBV5-1 and J is TRBJ2-5, with TRBD2 matching over 9 bases. The DNA end is a closer match to TRBJ2-7, so the J assignment may be wrong. The CDR3 has 14 residues. The germline V gene has CDR1 SGHRS and CDR2 YFSETQ. CDR3 coding DNA: TGCGCCAGCAGCTTAAGGCTAGCGGGATACGAGCAGTACTTC. Its protein product is CASSLRLAGYEQYF.